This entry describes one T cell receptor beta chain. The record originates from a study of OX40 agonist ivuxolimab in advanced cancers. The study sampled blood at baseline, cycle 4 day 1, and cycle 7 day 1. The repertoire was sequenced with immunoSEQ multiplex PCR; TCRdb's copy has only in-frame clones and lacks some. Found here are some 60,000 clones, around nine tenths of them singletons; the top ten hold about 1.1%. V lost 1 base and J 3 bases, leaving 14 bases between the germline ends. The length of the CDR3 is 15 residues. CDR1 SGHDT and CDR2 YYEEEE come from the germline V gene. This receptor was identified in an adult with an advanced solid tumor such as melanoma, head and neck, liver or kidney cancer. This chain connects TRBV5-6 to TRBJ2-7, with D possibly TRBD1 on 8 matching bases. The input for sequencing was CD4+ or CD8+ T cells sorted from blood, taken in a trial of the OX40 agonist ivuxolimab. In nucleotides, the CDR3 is TGTGCCAGCAGCTTGACAGGGGGGGAAAACTACGAGCAGTACTTC. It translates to CASSLTGGENYEQYF.